Listed here is a single TCR beta chain. The target antigen is unknown. V was clipped by 0 bases and J by 5 bases, with 11 bases between them. CDR3 length: 15 residues. Germline CDR1 reads SGHTS; CDR2 reads YDEGEE. These data are taken from a study of T cell responses to AZD1222 COVID-19 vaccine. Study-wide context: Second-dose timings of about 4 or about 12 weeks were pooled.

Profiled with immunoSEQ multiplex PCR; TCRdb holds only in-frame clones, not every one. The sample includes approximately 85,000 clones, approximately 87% of them seen just once. Findings and limits, study-wide: Most donors were white British, females outnumbered males, and clonal diversity was possibly underestimated. Repertoires were obtained solely post-peak T cell response. Distributed over spike, vaccine-associated CD4 TCRs predominated at 160-218 and 743-854.

This chain links TRBV5-8 with TRBJ1-4; no clear D gene. The specimen was peripheral blood, collected on day 0 of AZD1222 vaccination. This receptor was identified in an adult in good health. The DNA for the CDR3 is TGTGCCAGCAGCTTGGAAGCCTCCCGAAATGAAAAACTGTTTTTT. It specifies CASSLEASRNEKLFF.